One T cell receptor beta chain is described in this entry. Methods used by the authors: Amplification with reference gene primers provided the estimates of nucleated cell counts. Repertoires were generated with immunoSEQ multiplex PCR, while TCRdb's copy carries only in-frame clones and drops some. The V and J calls and the clone size are those of that table, but D and trimming were determined from the DNA. The table records 180,000 or so clones, 81% of them present only once. The germline gives CDR1 KGHSH, CDR2 LQKENI. This CDR3 spans 15 amino acids. V shed 2 bases and J shed 3 bases, with 10 bases lying between them. Recruited during active infection, patients (from Seattle) were subsequently followed longitudinally. The data stem from a study of blood T cell repertoires in COVID-19. Study overall: Sites in the United States, Italy and Spain provided acute and convalescent COVID-19 samples. Sources were T cells, B-cell-depleted T cells, or PBMCs; the material itself was cDNA or gDNA.

The sample taken for sequencing was peripheral blood. The sequence was collected from a woman in her thirties or forties with COVID-19, enrolled during active disease. The chain joins TRBV18 to TRBJ2-2; D is unclear. The CDR3 loop is CASSPGQTYTGELFF. The CDR3 DNA is TGTGCCAGCTCACCAGGGCAGACCTACACCGGGGAGCTGTTTTTT. Drawing the rest from reference TRBV18 and TRBJ2-2, the complete variable domain is NAGVMQNPRHLVRRRGQEARLRCSPMKGHSHVYWYRQLPEEGLKFMVYLQKENIIDESGMPKERFSAEFPKEGPSILRIQQVVRGDSAAYFCASSPGQTYTGELFFGEGSRLTVL.